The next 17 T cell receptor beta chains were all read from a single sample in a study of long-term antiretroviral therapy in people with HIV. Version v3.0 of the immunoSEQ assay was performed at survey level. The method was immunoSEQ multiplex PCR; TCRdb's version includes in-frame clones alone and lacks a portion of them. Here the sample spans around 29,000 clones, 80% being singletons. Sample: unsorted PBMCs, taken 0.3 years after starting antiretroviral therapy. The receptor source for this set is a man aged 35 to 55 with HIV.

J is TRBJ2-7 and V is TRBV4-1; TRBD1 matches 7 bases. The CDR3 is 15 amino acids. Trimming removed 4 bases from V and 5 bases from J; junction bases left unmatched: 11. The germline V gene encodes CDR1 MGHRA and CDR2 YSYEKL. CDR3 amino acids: CASSPETGSLNEQYF. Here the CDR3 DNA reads TGCGCCAGCAGCCCAGAGACAGGGTCTCTTAACGAGCAGTACTTC.

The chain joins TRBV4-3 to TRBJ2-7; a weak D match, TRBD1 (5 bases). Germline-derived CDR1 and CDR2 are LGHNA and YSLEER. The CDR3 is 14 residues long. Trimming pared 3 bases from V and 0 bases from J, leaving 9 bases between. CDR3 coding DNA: TGCGCCAGCAGCCAGGGGCCTAACTCCTACGAGCAGTACTTC. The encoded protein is CASSQGPNSYEQYF.

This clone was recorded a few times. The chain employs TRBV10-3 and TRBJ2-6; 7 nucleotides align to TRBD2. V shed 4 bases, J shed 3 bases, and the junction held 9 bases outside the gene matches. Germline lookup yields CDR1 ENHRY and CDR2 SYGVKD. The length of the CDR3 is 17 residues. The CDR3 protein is CAISAGEGRNGANVLTF. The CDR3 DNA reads TGTGCCATCAGTGCCGGGGAGGGCCGGAATGGGGCCAACGTCCTGACTTTC.

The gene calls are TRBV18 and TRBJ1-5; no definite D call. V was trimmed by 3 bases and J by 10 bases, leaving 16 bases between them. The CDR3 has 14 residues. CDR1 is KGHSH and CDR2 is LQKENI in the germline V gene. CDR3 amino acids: CASSPRELGEPQHF. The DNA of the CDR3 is TGTGCCAGCTCACCGAGGGAATTGGGTGAACCCCAGCATTTT. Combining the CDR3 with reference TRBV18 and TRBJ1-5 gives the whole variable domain NAGVMQNPRHLVRRRGQEARLRCSPMKGHSHVYWYRQLPEEGLKFMVYLQKENIIDESGMPKERFSAEFPKEGPSILRIQQVVRGDSAAYFCASSPRELGEPQHFGDGTRLSIL.

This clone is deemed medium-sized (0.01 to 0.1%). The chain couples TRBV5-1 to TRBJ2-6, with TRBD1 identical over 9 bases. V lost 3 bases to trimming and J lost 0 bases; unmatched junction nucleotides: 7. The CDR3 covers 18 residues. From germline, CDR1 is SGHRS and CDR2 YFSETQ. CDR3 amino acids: CASSSGQGIFSGANVLTF. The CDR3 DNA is TGCGCCAGCAGCTCCGGACAGGGGATCTTCTCTGGGGCCAACGTCCTGACTTTC.

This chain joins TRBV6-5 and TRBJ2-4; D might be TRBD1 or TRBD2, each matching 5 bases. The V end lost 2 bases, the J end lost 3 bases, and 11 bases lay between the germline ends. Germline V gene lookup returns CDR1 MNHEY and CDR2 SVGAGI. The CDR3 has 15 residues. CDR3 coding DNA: TGTGCCAGCAGTTACCGGCAGGGAGACAAAAACATTCAGTACTTC. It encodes CASSYRQGDKNIQYF.

The CDR3 DNA reads as TGTGCCAGCAGCTTAGACGGCCTAGCTAGCGAGCAGTACTTC. This gives the protein CASSLDGLASEQYF. This chain connects TRBV7-8 to TRBJ2-7, with D possibly TRBD2 on 5 matching bases. Germline V gene lookup returns CDR1 SGHVS and CDR2 FQNEAQ. With 1 base removed from V and 6 bases from J, the gap between germline ends came to 13 bases. The CDR3 has 14 amino acids.

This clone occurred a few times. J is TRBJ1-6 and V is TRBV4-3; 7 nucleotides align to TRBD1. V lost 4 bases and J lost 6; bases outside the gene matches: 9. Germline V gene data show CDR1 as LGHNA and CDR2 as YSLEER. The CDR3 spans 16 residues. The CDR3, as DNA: TGCGCCAGCAGCCTAGATACGACAGGGCGTAATTCACCCCTCCACTTT. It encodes CASSLDTTGRNSPLHF.

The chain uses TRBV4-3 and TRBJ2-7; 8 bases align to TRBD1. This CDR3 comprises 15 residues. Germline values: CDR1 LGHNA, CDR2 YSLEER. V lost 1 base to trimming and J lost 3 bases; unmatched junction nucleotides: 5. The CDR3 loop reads CASSQGQGHYYEQYF. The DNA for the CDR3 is TGCGCCAGCAGCCAAGGACAGGGGCATTACTACGAGCAGTACTTC.

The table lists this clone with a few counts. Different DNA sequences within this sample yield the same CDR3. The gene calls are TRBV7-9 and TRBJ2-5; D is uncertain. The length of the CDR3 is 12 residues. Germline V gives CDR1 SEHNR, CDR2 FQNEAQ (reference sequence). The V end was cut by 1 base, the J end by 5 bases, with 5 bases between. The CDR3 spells CASSLVRETQYF. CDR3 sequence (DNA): TGTGCCAGCAGCTTAGTCCGTGAGACCCAGTACTTC. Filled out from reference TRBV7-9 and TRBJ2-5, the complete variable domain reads DTGVSQNPRHKITKRGQNVTFRCDPISEHNRLYWYRQTLGQGPEFLTYFQNEAQLEKSRLLSDRFSAERPKGSFSTLEIQRTEQGDSAMYLCASSLVRETQYFGPGTRLLVL.

The CDR3 sequence is CASSGLYEQYF. The CDR3 coding sequence is TGTGCCAGCAGCGGGCTCTACGAGCAGTACTTC. The chain employs TRBV25-1 and TRBJ2-7, with unresolved D. The V gene lost 6 bases and the J gene lost 3 bases, with 6 bases spanning the gap. Germline assignment: CDR1 MGHDK and CDR2 SYGVNS. The CDR3 length is 11 residues.

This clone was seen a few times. CDR3 bases: TGTGCCAGTAGCATCCTTCTAGCGGGAGGCCCAGGGTACAATGAGCAGTTCTTC. Its protein is CASSILLAGGPGYNEQFF. The J gene is TRBJ2-1, the V gene TRBV19; the match to TRBD2 covers 11 bases. Germline V gene data show CDR1 as LNHDA and CDR2 as SQIVND (reference sequence). V shed 6 bases and J 4 bases; nucleotides not matched to a gene: 14. This CDR3 is 18 amino acids long.

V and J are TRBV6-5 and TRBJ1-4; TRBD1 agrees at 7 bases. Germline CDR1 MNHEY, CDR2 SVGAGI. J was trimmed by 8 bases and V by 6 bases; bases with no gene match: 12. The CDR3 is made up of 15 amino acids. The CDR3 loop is CASSRVDRVNEKLFF. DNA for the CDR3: TGTGCCAGCAGCCGCGTAGACAGGGTAAACGAAAAACTGTTTTTT.

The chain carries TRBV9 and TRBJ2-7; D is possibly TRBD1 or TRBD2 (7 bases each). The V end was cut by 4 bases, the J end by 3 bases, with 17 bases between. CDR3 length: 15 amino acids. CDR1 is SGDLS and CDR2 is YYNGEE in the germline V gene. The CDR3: CASSPLGRGLYEQYF. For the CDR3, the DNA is TGTGCCAGCAGCCCCCTGGGGAGGGGGCTCTACGAGCAGTACTTC.

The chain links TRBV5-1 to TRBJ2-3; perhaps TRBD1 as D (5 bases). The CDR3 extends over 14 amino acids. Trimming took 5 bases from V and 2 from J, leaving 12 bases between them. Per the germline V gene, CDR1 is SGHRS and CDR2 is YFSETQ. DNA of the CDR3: TGCGCCAGCAGGCGGCAGGGCGCCACAGATACGCAGTATTTT. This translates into CASRRQGATDTQYF. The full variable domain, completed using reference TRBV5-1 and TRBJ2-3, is KAGVTQTPRYLIKTRGQQVTLSCSPISGHRSVSWYQQTPGQGLQFLFEYFSETQRNKGNFPGRFSGRQFSNSRSEMNVSTLELGDSALYLCASRRQGATDTQYFGPGTRLTVL.

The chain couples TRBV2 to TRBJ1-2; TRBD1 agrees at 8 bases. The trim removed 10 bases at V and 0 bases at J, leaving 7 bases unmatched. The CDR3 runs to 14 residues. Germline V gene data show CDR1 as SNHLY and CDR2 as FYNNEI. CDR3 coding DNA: TGTGCCAACTTTGGACAGGGAGCTAACTATGGCTACACCTTC. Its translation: CANFGQGANYGYTF.

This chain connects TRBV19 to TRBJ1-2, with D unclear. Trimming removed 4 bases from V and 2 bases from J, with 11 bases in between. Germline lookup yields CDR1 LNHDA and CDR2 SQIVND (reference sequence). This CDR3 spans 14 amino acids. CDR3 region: CASSKSVQNYGYTF. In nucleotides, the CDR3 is TGTGCCAGTAGTAAGTCAGTCCAAAACTATGGCTACACCTTC. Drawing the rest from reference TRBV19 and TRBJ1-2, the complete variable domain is DGGITQSPKYLFRKEGQNVTLSCEQNLNHDAMYWYRQDPGQGLRLIYYSQIVNDFQKGDIAEGYSVSREKKESFPLTVTSAQKNPTAFYLCASSKSVQNYGYTFGSGTRLTVV.